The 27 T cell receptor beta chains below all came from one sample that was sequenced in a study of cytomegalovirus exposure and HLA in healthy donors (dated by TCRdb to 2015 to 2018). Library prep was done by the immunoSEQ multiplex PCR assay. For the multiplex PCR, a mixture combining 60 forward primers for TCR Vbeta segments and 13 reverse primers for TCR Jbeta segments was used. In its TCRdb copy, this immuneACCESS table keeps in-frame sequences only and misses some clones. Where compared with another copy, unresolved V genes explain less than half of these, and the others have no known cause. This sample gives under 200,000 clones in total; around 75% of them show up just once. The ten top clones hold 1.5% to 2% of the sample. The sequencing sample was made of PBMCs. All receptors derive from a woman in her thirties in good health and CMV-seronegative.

The DNA of the CDR3 is TGTGCCAGCAGTGACGATGACCAGGGTACTAATGAAAAACTGTTTTTT. It is translated as CASSDDDQGTNEKLFF. The J gene is TRBJ1-4, the V gene TRBV25-1, with D maybe TRBD1 (5 bases). Germline CDR1 is MGHDK and CDR2 is SYGVNS. V lost 3 bases to trimming and J lost 2 bases, with 13 bases between them. The CDR3 has 16 amino acids.

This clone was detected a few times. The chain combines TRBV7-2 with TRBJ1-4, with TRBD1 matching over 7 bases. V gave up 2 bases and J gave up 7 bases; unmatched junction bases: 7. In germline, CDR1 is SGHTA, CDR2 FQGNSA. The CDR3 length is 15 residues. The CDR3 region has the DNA TGTGCCAGCAGCTTAATAGGGGGCGTCGGTGAAAAACTGTTTTTT. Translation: CASSLIGGVGEKLFF.

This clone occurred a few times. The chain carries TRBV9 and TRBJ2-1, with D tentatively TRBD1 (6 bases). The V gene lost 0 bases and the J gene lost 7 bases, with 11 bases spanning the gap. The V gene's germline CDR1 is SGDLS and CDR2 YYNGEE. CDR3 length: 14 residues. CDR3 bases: TGTGCCAGCAGCGTAGGCCCCCAGGGGAATGAGCAGTTCTTC. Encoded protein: CASSVGPQGNEQFF.

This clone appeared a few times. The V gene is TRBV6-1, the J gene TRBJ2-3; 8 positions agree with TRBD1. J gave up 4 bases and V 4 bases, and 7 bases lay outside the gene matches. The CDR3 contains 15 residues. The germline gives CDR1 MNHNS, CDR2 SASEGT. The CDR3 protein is CASSGDRFLPDTQYF. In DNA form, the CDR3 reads TGTGCCAGCAGTGGGGACAGGTTCCTCCCAGATACGCAGTATTTT.

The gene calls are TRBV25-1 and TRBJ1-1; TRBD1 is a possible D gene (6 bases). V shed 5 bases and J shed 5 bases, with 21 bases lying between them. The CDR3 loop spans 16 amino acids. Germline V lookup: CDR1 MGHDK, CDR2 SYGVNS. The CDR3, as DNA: TGTGCCAGCAGTCCATCTTCACAGGGAGTCAGAACTGAAGCTTTCTTT. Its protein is CASSPSSQGVRTEAFF.

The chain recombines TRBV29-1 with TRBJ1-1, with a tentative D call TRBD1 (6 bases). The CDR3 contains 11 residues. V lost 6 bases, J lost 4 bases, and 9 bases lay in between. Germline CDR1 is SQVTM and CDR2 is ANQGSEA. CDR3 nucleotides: TGCAGCGTGCAGGGGACCACTGAAGCTTTCTTT. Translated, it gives CSVQGTTEAFF.

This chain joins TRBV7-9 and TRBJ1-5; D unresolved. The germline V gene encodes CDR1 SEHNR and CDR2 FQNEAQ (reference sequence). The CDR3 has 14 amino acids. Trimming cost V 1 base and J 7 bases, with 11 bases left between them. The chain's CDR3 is CASSLGSGKQPQHF. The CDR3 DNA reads TGTGCCAGCAGCTTAGGGTCGGGGAAACAGCCCCAGCATTTT.

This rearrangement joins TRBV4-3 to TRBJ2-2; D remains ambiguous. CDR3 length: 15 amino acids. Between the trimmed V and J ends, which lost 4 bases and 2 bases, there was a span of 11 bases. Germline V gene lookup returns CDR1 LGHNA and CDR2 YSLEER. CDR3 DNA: TGCGCCAGCAGCCCCTTAGAGCAAAACACCGGGGAGCTGTTTTTT. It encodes CASSPLEQNTGELFF.

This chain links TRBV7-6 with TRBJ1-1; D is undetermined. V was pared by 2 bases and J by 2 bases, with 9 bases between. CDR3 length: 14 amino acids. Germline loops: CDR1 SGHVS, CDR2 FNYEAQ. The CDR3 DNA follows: TGTGCCAGCAGCTTATCGCCGGGAAACACTGAAGCTTTCTTT. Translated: CASSLSPGNTEAFF. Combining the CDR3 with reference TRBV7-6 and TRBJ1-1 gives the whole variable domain GAGVSQSPRYKVTKRGQDVALRCDPISGHVSLYWYRQALGQGPEFLTYFNYEAQQDKSGLPNDRFSAERPEGSISTLTIQRTEQRDSAMYRCASSLSPGNTEAFFGQGTRLTVV.

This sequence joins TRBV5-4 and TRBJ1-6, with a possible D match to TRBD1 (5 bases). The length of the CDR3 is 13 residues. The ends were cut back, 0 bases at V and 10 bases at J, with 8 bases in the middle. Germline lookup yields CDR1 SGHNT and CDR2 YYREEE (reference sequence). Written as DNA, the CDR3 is TGTGCCAGCAGCTTGGGGGAGGGGTCACCCCTCCACTTT. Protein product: CASSLGEGSPLHF.

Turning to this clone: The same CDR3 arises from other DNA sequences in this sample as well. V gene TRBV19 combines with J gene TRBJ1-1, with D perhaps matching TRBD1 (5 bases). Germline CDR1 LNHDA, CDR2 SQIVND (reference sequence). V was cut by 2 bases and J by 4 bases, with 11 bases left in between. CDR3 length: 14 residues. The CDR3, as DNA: TGTGCCAGTAGTATAAGGGGAGGAGGCACTGAAGCTTTCTTT. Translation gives CASSIRGGGTEAFF. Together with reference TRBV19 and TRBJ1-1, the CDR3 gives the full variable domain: DGGITQSPKYLFRKEGQNVTLSCEQNLNHDAMYWYRQDPGQGLRLIYYSQIVNDFQKGDIAEGYSVSREKKESFPLTVTSAQKNPTAFYLCASSIRGGGTEAFFGQGTRLTVV.

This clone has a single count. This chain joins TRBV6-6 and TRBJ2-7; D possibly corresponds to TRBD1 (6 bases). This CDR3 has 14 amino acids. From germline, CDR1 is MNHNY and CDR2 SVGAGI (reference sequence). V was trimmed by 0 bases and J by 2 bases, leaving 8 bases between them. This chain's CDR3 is CASSYSYRAYEQYF. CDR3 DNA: TGTGCCAGCAGTTACTCATACAGGGCCTACGAGCAGTACTTC.

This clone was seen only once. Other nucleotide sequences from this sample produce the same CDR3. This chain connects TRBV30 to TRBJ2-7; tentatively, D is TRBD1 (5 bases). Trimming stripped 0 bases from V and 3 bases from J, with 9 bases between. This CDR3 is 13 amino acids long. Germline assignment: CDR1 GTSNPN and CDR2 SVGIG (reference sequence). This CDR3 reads CAWSVSGNYEQYF. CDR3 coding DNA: TGTGCCTGGAGTGTATCAGGGAACTACGAGCAGTACTTC.

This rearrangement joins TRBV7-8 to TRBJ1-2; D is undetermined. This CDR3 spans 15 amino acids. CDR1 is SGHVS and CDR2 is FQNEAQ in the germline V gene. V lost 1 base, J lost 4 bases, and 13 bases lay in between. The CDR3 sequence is CASSLDRRALYGYTF. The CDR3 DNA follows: TGTGCCAGCAGCTTAGATAGGCGGGCCCTCTATGGCTACACCTTC.

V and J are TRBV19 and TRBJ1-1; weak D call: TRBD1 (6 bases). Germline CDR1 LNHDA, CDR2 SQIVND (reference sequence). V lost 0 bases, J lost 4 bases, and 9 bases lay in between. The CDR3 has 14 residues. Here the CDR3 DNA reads TGTGCCAGTAGTATAGATCGAGGGGGCACTGAAGCTTTCTTT. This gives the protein CASSIDRGGTEAFF. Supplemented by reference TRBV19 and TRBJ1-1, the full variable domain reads DGGITQSPKYLFRKEGQNVTLSCEQNLNHDAMYWYRQDPGQGLRLIYYSQIVNDFQKGDIAEGYSVSREKKESFPLTVTSAQKNPTAFYLCASSIDRGGTEAFFGQGTRLTVV.

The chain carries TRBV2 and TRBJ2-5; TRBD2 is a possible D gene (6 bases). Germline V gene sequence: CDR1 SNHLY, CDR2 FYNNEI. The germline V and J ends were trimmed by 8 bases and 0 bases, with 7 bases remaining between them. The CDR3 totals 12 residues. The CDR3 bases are TGTGCCAGCCGGAGGGACCAAGAGACCCAGTACTTC. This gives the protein CASRRDQETQYF.

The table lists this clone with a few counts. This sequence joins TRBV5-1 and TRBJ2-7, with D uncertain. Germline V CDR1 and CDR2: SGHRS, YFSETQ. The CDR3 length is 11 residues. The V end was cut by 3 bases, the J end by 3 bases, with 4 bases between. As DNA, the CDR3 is TGCGCCAGCAGCTCAGGCTACGAGCAGTACTTC. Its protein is CASSSGYEQYF.

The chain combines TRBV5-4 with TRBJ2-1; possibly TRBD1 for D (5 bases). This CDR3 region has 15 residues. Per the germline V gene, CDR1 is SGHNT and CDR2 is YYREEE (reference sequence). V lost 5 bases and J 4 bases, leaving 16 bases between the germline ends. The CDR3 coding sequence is TGTGCCAGCAGATTCACCGGCGACAGTTACAATGAGCAGTTCTTC. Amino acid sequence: CASRFTGDSYNEQFF.

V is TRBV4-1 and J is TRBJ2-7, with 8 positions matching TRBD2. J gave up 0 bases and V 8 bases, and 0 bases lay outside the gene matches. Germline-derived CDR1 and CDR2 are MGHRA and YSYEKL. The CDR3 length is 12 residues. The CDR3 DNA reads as TGCGCCAGCGGGACTAGCTCCTACGAGCAGTACTTC. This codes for CASGTSSYEQYF.

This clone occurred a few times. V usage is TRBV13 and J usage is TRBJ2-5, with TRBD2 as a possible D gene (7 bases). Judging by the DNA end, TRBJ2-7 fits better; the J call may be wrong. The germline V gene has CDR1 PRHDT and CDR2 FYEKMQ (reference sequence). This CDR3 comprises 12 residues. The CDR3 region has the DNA TGTGCCAGCAGTCGCGGGGGCAACGAGCAGTACTTC. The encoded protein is CASSRGGNEQYF.

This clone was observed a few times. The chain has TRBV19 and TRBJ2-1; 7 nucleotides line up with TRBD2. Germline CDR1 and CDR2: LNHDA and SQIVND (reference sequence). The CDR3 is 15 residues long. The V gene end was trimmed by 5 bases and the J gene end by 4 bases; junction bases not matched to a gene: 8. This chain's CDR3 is CASSVSGTLYNEQFF. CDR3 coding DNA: TGTGCCAGTAGTGTGAGCGGGACGCTGTACAATGAGCAGTTCTTC.

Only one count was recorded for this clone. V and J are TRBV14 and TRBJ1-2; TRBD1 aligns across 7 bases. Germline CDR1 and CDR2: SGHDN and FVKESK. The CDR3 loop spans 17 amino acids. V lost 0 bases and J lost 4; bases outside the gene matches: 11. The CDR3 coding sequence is TGTGCCAGCAGCCAAGATTTGGGACAGCGATCACGCTATGGCTACACCTTC. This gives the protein CASSQDLGQRSRYGYTF.

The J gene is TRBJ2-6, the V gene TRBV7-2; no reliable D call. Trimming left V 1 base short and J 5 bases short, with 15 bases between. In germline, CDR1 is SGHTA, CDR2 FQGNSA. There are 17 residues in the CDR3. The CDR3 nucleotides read TGTGCCAGCAGCTTAGGTTTCCGACTTGGCTGGGCCAACGTCCTGACTTTC. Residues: CASSLGFRLGWANVLTF.

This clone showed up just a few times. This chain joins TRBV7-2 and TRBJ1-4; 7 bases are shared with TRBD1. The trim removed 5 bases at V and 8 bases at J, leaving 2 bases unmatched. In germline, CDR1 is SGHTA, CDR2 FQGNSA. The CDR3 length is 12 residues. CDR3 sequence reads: CASSMDREKLFF. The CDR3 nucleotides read TGTGCCAGCAGCATGGACAGGGAAAAACTGTTTTTT.

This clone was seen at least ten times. The CDR3 region is CASSFNLAGVETQYF. In nucleotides, the CDR3 is TGTGCCAGCAGCTTTAATCTAGCGGGGGTGGAGACCCAGTACTTC. This chain connects TRBV5-4 to TRBJ2-5; 10 bases are a match to TRBD2. Germline assignment: CDR1 SGHNT and CDR2 YYREEE (reference sequence). With V trimmed by 2 bases and J by 5 bases, 6 bases remained unmatched. The CDR3 has 15 residues.

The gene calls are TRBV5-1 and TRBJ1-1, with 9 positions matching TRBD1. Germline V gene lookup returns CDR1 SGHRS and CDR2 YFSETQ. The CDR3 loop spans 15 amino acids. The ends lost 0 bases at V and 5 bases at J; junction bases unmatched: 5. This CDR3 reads CASSLVGQGITEAFF. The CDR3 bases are TGCGCCAGCAGCTTGGTGGGACAGGGAATTACTGAAGCTTTCTTT.

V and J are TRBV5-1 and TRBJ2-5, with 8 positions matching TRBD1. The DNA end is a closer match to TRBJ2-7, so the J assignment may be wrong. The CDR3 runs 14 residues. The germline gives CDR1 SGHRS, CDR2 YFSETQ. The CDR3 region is CASSTGQATYEQYF. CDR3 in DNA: TGCGCCAGCAGCACGGGACAGGCAACCTACGAGCAGTACTTC.